This TCR beta chain comes out of a study of blood T cell repertoires in COVID-19. Turning to the study itself: The United States, Italy and Spain provided the acute and convalescent COVID-19 samples. The analysed material was cDNA or gDNA that came from T cells, B-cell-depleted T cells, or PBMCs.

Methods used by the authors: Counts of nucleated cells, estimated from reference gene primer amplification, were obtained. Profiling relied on immunoSEQ multiplex PCR, and the TCRdb table lists in-frame clones only, not all of them. The V and J calls and the clone size are those of that table, but D and trimming were determined from the DNA. This sample has 390,000 or so clones, with around 83% found just once. The CDR3 has 15 amino acids. V was pared by 3 bases and J by 0 bases, with 9 bases between. Germline-derived CDR1 and CDR2 are MGHDK and SYGVNS. Resolution of symptoms, clearance, or two negative PCRs was present in recovered Cohort 3 donors.

The chain couples TRBV25-1 to TRBJ2-1; D unclear. The sequence was collected from a woman aged 45-65 years who had recovered from COVID-19. Sequenced: PBMCs or T cells enriched from blood (not recorded which). The CDR3 DNA sequence: TGTGCCAGCAGTGATGCGGTTAGCTCCTACAATGAGCAGTTCTTC. This encodes CASSDAVSSYNEQFF.